The 16 T cell receptor beta chains given below trace back to one sample, sequenced in a study of post-analysis software for immune sequencing data. cDNA libraries of TCR beta carried unique molecular identifiers. TCRdb itself ran the PCR reads through MiXCR, one entry per CDR3 protein. The sample carries fewer than 900,000 distinct CDR3 sequences, around 42% recorded once. Whole-study findings and limits: In patients, about 5 TRBV segments were more frequent than in controls, with TRBV5-6, TRBV5-1 and TRBV20-1 among them.

These TCRs' antigens remain unknown. Source material: blood. The receptors come from a girl between 5 and 17 years old with multiple sclerosis.

This chain joins TRBV10-3 and TRBJ2-3, with 8 bases identical to TRBD2. The CDR3 extends over 14 amino acids. Trimming cost V 8 bases and J 7 bases; bases outside gene matches: 11. Germline values: CDR1 ENHRY, CDR2 SYGVKD. Here the CDR3 reads CAIGRERESHTQYF. The CDR3 nucleotides read TGTGCCATCGGACGGGAGCGGGAGTCACATACGCAGTATTTT.

This rearrangement joins TRBV5-1 to TRBJ2-7; D not certain. Deletions cut 1 base from V and 0 bases from J, with 11 bases between. The CDR3 totals 15 residues. CDR1 SGHRS and CDR2 YFSETQ come from the germline V gene. The CDR3 here is CASSLRPDLSYEQYF. CDR3 nucleotide sequence: TGCGCCAGCAGCTTGCGGCCGGACCTCTCCTACGAGCAGTACTTC. Drawing the rest from reference TRBV5-1 and TRBJ2-7, the complete variable domain is KAGVTQTPRYLIKTRGQQVTLSCSPISGHRSVSWYQQTPGQGLQFLFEYFSETQRNKGNFPGRFSGRQFSNSRSEMNVSTLELGDSALYLCASSLRPDLSYEQYFGPGTRLTVT.

The V call is TRBV12-3 or TRBV12-4, the J call TRBJ2-5; the D is unclear. The CDR3 has 12 residues. Trimming left V 3 bases short and J 3 bases short, with 5 bases between. The CDR3 reads CASSFKEETQYF. The CDR3 coding sequence is TGTGCCAGCAGTTTCAAGGAAGAGACCCAGTACTTC.

The J gene is TRBJ2-3, the V gene TRBV29-1; 11 bases map to TRBD2. Germline CDR1 and CDR2: SQVTM and ANQGSEA. This CDR3 is built from 15 residues. J gave up 5 bases and V 6 bases, and 10 bases lay outside the gene matches. The CDR3 region has the DNA TGCAGCGTCGAATCGGTTACTAGCGGGAGAGATACGCAGTATTTT. Translated, it gives CSVESVTSGRDTQYF.

The rearrangement uses TRBV28 and TRBJ2-1; 8 bases map to TRBD2. This CDR3 contains 14 residues. V was clipped by 2 bases and J by 5 bases; unmatched bases: 2. Germline lookup yields CDR1 MDHEN and CDR2 SYDVKM. The DNA for the CDR3 is TGTGCCAGCAGTTTACCTAGCGGGCACAATGAGCAGTTCTTC. Protein sequence: CASSLPSGHNEQFF.

The chain has TRBV7-9 and TRBJ2-7; 12 bases fit TRBD2. The last part of the DNA fits TRBJ2-5 better; the J call may be wrong. Germline V gene data show CDR1 as SEHNR and CDR2 as FQNEAQ (reference sequence). The CDR3 consists of 16 residues. CDR3 DNA sequence: TGTGCCAGCAGCTTTCGACTAGCGGGAGTCAGAGAGACCCAGTACTTC. This encodes CASSFRLAGVRETQYF.

This clonotype was seen a single time. The CDR3 bases are TGTGCCAGCAGGCCGAAGGACAGGGGGCGAAGTGGCTCACCCCTCCACTTT. Its protein product is CASRPKDRGRSGSPLHF. The rearrangement joins TRBV21-1 to TRBJ1-6; TRBD1 was called by the table and not checked on the DNA. TRBV21-1 is a recognized pseudogene. The CDR3 has 17 amino acids.

This chain uses TRBV27 with TRBJ2-7, with 8 bases aligning to TRBD1. Looked up from germline, CDR1 is MNHEY and CDR2 is SMNVEV (reference sequence). V lost 5 bases and J lost 1; bases outside the gene matches: 7. The CDR3 has 15 amino acids. In nucleotides, the CDR3 is TGTGCCAGCAGTCCCCGGACAGGGCTGTCCTACGAGCAGTACTTC. Translating it yields CASSPRTGLSYEQYF.

In its sample, this clonotype was seen once. The rearrangement links TRBV12-3 or TRBV12-4 to TRBJ2-5, with TRBD2 matching over 12 bases. The DNA end favors TRBJ2-7, so the J call may be wrong. This CDR3 comprises 18 residues. The DNA of the CDR3 is TGTGCCAGCAGTCCAAGACTAGCGGGAGACCCCTCCCCTCGCGAGCAGTACTTC. It yields the protein CASSPRLAGDPSPREQYF.

Only one count was recorded for this clonotype. The V and J genes are TRBV3-1 and TRBJ2-7; 8 nucleotides agree with TRBD2. Germline CDR1 reads LGHDT; CDR2 reads YNNKEL (reference sequence). With 0 bases clipped from V and 4 bases from J, the junction kept 5 bases outside the gene matches. The CDR3 runs 15 residues. DNA for the CDR3: TGTGCCAGCAGCCAAGACCTAGCGGGTAATTACGAGCAGTACTTC. It translates to CASSQDLAGNYEQYF.

This clonotype was picked up a small number of times. V is TRBV20-1 and J is TRBJ2-1; 7 nucleotides match TRBD2. Per germline, CDR1 DFQATT and CDR2 SNEGSKA (reference sequence). CDR3 length: 14 residues. CDR3 bases: TGCGGGGGGGAGGGCGCGGACTCCTACAATGAGCAGTTCTTC. Translation gives CGGEGADSYNEQFF.

This chain connects TRBV18 to TRBJ2-4; D may correspond to TRBD1 or TRBD2 (5 bases each). Between the trimmed V and J ends, which lost 3 bases and 8 bases, there was a span of 14 bases. The germline CDR1 and CDR2 sequences are KGHSH and LQKENI. The CDR3 runs 14 residues. This CDR3 reads CASSPSGRGDIQYF. The CDR3 DNA follows: TGTGCCAGCTCACCGTCCGGCCGAGGGGACATTCAGTACTTC.

This clonotype has only a few counts. CDR3: CASSSNGGTQYF. The CDR3 region has the DNA TGTGCCAGCAGCTCTAATGGGGGTACGCAGTATTTT. The chain couples TRBV7-2 to TRBJ2-3; TRBD1 or TRBD2 may be the D gene (5 bases each). Trimming took 4 bases from V and 8 from J, leaving 10 bases between them. The CDR3 extends over 12 amino acids. The germline CDR1 and CDR2 sequences are SGHTA and FQGNSA.

The CDR3 sequence: CASSLGGLARNEQYF. DNA for the CDR3: TGTGCCAGCAGCTTAGGGGGACTAGCGAGAAACGAGCAGTACTTC. The chain couples TRBV7-2 to TRBJ2-7; TRBD2 agrees at 10 bases. Losses at the gene ends were 1 base for V and 5 bases for J; bases not matched to a gene: 5. Looked up from germline, CDR1 is SGHTA and CDR2 is FQGNSA. The CDR3 covers 15 residues.

The rearrangement uses TRBV12-3 or TRBV12-4 and TRBJ1-1; D call uncertain. The CDR3 spans 13 residues. V was cut by 5 bases and J by 3 bases, with 10 bases left in between. CDR3 amino acids: CASSPEGYTEAFF. The CDR3 DNA reads as TGTGCCAGCAGTCCCGAAGGGTACACTGAAGCTTTCTTT.

As to this clonotype: Its ends do not fully match the called genes, so a read error is possible. This chain joins TRBV13 and TRBJ2-5, with a tentative D call TRBD1 (6 bases). Per the germline V gene, CDR1 is PRHDT and CDR2 is FYEKMQ (reference sequence). The CDR3 runs 15 residues. CDR3: CASSPYGTGQETQDF. CDR3 coding DNA: TGTGCCAGCAGCCCCTACGGGACGGGACAAGAGACCCAGGACTTC.